This T cell receptor (beta chain) comes out of a study of T-cell memory formation after mild COVID-19. Broader study findings: Those CD4+ clones that contracted were mainly in CM and EM (CD8+ ones in EMRA).

One entry per CDR3 protein, called by TCRdb with MiXCR from the 5' RACE reads. The table lists about 610,000 distinct CDR3 sequences, 15% to 20% of them singletons. Germline CDR1 and CDR2: SGHTA and FQGNSA. The CDR3 totals 16 residues. As to this clonotype: What it binds is unknown. The junction differs from germline at one of its ends, possibly a read error.

The sample taken for sequencing was PBMCs or a T cell subset sorted from them (not recorded which). This TCR was sampled from an adult woman who had mild COVID-19 (a few samples of this study predate the infection). Cell type and time point are not known. The V call is TRBV7-2, the J call TRBJ1-4; the D gene is possibly TRBD1 (6 bases). CDR3: CDSSLSTGPGEEKLFF. Written as DNA, the CDR3 is TGTGACAGCAGCTTATCCACAGGGCCGGGGGAAGAAAAACTGTTTTTT.